This TCR beta chain is from a study of vaccination effects on CD4 cells after COVID-19. Study background: Either the BNT162b2 or mRNA-1273 vaccine was given to participants in two doses. The study, taken as a whole, reports: Long after vaccination, the clones induced by infection and by vaccine shrank markedly in size. Few convalescent patients were studied, and early post-infection samples were lacking.

Prior to sequencing, the ViraFEST assay stimulated PBMC with viral peptide pools, which expanded the antigen-specific CD4+ T cells. Researchers isolated CD4+ T cells once about 11 days of culture had elapsed. All vaccine recipients tested negative for nucleocapsid antibodies and had never contracted SARS-CoV-2 infection. Produced via immunoSEQ multiplex PCR; TCRdb's table is partial and in-frame only. The repertoire holds 25,000 to 35,000 clones, 72% seen once, with about 11% in the top ten. Note on this clone: Its antigen remains unidentified.

Material: CD4+ T cells from PBMCs cultured with SARS-CoV-2 spike peptides, obtained before COVID-19 vaccination. The sequence came from a human donor who received a COVID-19 vaccine.

CDR3 loop: CASSLDPINYNEQFF. The CDR3 DNA is TGTGCCAGCAGCTTGGACCCGATCAACTACAATGAGCAGTTCTTC. The genes are TRBV5-4 and TRBJ2-1, with no clear D. Trimming took 0 bases from V and 3 from J, leaving 10 bases between them. This CDR3 has 15 residues. CDR1 and CDR2 (germline): SGHNT, YYREEE (reference sequence).